Listed below are T cell receptor beta chains from one sample, sequenced in a study of identifying expanded T cells in peripheral blood. Assay: immunoSEQ multiplex PCR; the TCRdb copy retains only in-frame clones and omits some. The table lists about 110,000 clones, roughly 91% of them singletons, with 16% in the top ten. Sequencing was done on a sample of blood. All receptors come from a person aged 18 to 70 in good health. Each CDR3 is given with its conserved first and last residue. Fields, in order: J gene, D gene, CDR3 length, V gene, clone size, CDR3 protein, CDR3 DNA. The D gene is left open where the match is weak. Where a row states a size, it is once, few, many or the class of an expanded clone; other rows omit it.

>TRBJ1-1|NA|11|TRBV20-1|few
CSARVLGEAFF
TGCAGTGCTAGAGTCCTAGGGGAAGCTTTCTTT
>TRBJ2-7|NA|15|TRBV7-9|once
CASEPIGGSHYEQYF
TGTGCCAGTGAACCTATTGGCGGCAGCCACTACGAGCAGTACTTC
>TRBJ1-2|NA|14|TRBV7-9|NA
CASSFRGDNYGYTF
TGTGCCAGCAGCTTTCGAGGAGACAACTATGGCTACACCTTC
>TRBJ1-6|NA|16|TRBV5-4|NA
CASSQDQDYYNSPLHF
TGCGCCAGCAGCCAAGATCAGGACTACTATAATTCACCCCTCCACTTT
>TRBJ2-1|NA|13|TRBV27|once
CASSFGQNNEQFF
TGTGCCAGCAGCTTCGGACAGAACAATGAGCAGTTCTTC
>TRBJ1-4|NA|14|TRBV4-2|once
CASSPGGGDEKLFF
TGTGCCAGCAGCCCCGGGGGAGGGGATGAAAAACTGTTTTTT
>TRBJ1-2|TRBD1|15|TRBV5-4|NA
CASSRNTGGIDGYTF
TGTGCCAGCAGCCGCAATACAGGGGGGATTGATGGCTACACCTTC
>TRBJ1-2|TRBD1|13|TRBV19|NA
CASSFDRDYGYTF
TGTGCCAGTAGCTTCGACAGGGACTATGGCTACACCTTC
>TRBJ2-5|NA|14|TRBV5-5|NA
CASRRQTAQETQYF
TGTGCCAGCAGAAGACAGACAGCCCAAGAGACCCAGTACTTC
>TRBJ2-5|TRBD1|15|TRBV11-2|NA
CASSFTGTRGETQYF
TGTGCCAGCAGCTTCACCGGGACCAGGGGGGAGACCCAGTACTTC
>TRBJ2-2|NA|17|TRBV13|NA
CASSPPTGGGNTGELFF
TGTGCCAGCAGCCCCCCCACAGGGGGGGGGAACACCGGGGAGCTGTTTTTT
>TRBJ1-6|NA|17|TRBV4-3|NA
CASSLTPPGRYNSPLHF
TGCGCCAGCAGCCTCACCCCTCCGGGAAGATATAATTCACCCCTCCACTTT
>TRBJ2-4|TRBD2|15|TRBV4-2|NA
CASSQPGGPGNIQYF
TGTGCCAGCAGCCAACCGGGAGGGCCGGGGAACATTCAGTACTTC
>TRBJ1-2|NA|12|TRBV7-6|NA
CASSLTGEGYTF
TGTGCCAGCAGCTTGACGGGAGAGGGCTACACCTTC
>TRBJ2-7|NA|14|TRBV7-9|NA
CASSLNLGSYEQYF
TGTGCCAGCAGCTTAAATCTTGGCTCCTACGAGCAGTACTTC
>TRBJ2-3|NA|16|TRBV4-3|once
CASSQFMGLGTDTQYF
TGCGCCAGCAGCCAATTTATGGGTTTAGGTACAGATACGCAGTATTTT
>TRBJ2-7|NA|11|TRBV20-1|NA
CSAFDRYEQYF
TGCAGTGCTTTTGACCGCTACGAGCAGTACTTC
>TRBJ2-1|NA|17|TRBV1|NA
CTSSQSVGLAGGNEQFF
TGCACCAGCAGCCAGTCCGTCGGACTAGCGGGGGGCAATGAGCAGTTCTTC
>TRBJ2-7|TRBD1|18|TRBV7-9|once
CASSSPIRPTGAFYEQYF
TGTGCCAGCAGCTCCCCCATTAGACCGACAGGGGCCTTCTACGAGCAGTACTTC
>TRBJ1-5|NA|12|TRBV11-2|few
CASRPTGGTLHF
TGTGCCAGCAGGCCGACGGGGGGAACCCTGCATTTT
>TRBJ1-2|NA|15|TRBV28|NA
CASSLYQRVHYGYTF
TGTGCCAGCAGTTTATACCAGAGGGTGCACTATGGCTACACCTTC
>TRBJ2-7|NA|16|TRBV4-1|NA
CASSQDGSGDAYEQYF
TGCGCCAGCAGCCAAGATGGTTCGGGCGATGCCTACGAGCAGTACTTC
>TRBJ2-7|NA|14|TRBV29-1|NA
CSVSELGSLYEQYF
TGCAGCGTTAGTGAGCTAGGGTCTCTCTACGAGCAGTACTTC
>TRBJ2-3|NA|12|TRBV5-5|NA
CASSLGLDTQYF
TGTGCCAGCAGCTTGGGATTAGATACGCAGTATTTT
>TRBJ2-1|NA|15|TRBV2|NA
CASRNRGGSYNEQFF
TGTGCCAGCAGGAACAGGGGAGGCTCCTACAATGAGCAGTTCTTC
>TRBJ2-1|TRBD1|16|TRBV29-1|NA
CSVEDLRGPAEDEQFF
TGCAGCGTTGAAGATCTGAGGGGGCCCGCAGAGGATGAGCAGTTCTTC
>TRBJ2-7|NA|12|TRBV6-5|NA
CASGIDYYEQYF
TGTGCCAGCGGAATCGATTACTACGAGCAGTACTTC
>TRBJ2-4|NA|13|TRBV5-6|few
CASSLVGENIQYF
TGTGCCAGCAGCTTGGTTGGGGAGAACATTCAGTACTTC
>TRBJ2-3|NA|15|TRBV19|NA
CASSIEALGMATQYF
TGTGCCAGTAGTATCGAAGCGTTGGGCATGGCTACGCAGTATTTT
>TRBJ2-3|TRBD1|17|TRBV10-3|once
CAISESGQRTGDDTQYF
TGTGCCATCAGTGAGTCGGGACAACGGACAGGGGATGATACGCAGTATTTT
>TRBJ2-5|NA|13|TRBV7-9|once
CASTGGTGETQYF
TGTGCCAGCACAGGGGGGACCGGGGAGACCCAGTACTTC
>TRBJ1-2|TRBD1|14|TRBV30|NA
CACGSGGAGYGYTF
TGTGCCTGTGGTTCAGGGGGTGCGGGCTATGGCTACACCTTC
>TRBJ2-5|NA|14|TRBV4-1|NA
CASSQDFTKETQYF
TGCGCCAGCAGCCAAGATTTCACTAAAGAGACCCAGTACTTC
>TRBJ2-5|NA|12|TRBV29-1|NA
CSVGGRGKTQYF
TGCAGCGTTGGGGGGCGGGGGAAGACCCAGTACTTC
>TRBJ2-2|TRBD1|15|TRBV28|NA
CASSFGDRESGELFF
TGTGCCAGCAGTTTCGGAGACAGGGAATCCGGGGAGCTGTTTTTT
>TRBJ2-4|NA|16|TRBV28|NA
CASSGHVSLAKNIQYF
TGTGCCAGCAGCGGCCACGTGTCCCTAGCCAAAAACATTCAGTACTTC
>TRBJ1-2|NA|12|TRBV7-2|once
CASSFGTYGYTF
TGTGCCAGCAGCTTTGGCACCTATGGCTACACCTTC
>TRBJ1-1|TRBD1|15|TRBV6-6|few
CASSPQGTVNTEAFF
TGTGCCAGCAGCCCACAGGGGACGGTGAACACTGAAGCTTTCTTT
>TRBJ2-5|TRBD2|17|TRBV5-1|NA
CASSLASRGGNQETQYF
TGCGCCAGCAGCTTGGCTTCCCGGGGGGGAAACCAAGAGACCCAGTACTTC
>TRBJ1-2|TRBD1|13|TRBV2|NA
CASSNRGLAGYTF
TGTGCCAGCTCCAACAGGGGGCTCGCCGGCTACACCTTC
>TRBJ1-2|NA|16|TRBV5-6|NA
CASTSGFEVTDYGYTF
TGTGCCAGCACCTCAGGGTTTGAAGTCACTGACTATGGCTACACCTTC